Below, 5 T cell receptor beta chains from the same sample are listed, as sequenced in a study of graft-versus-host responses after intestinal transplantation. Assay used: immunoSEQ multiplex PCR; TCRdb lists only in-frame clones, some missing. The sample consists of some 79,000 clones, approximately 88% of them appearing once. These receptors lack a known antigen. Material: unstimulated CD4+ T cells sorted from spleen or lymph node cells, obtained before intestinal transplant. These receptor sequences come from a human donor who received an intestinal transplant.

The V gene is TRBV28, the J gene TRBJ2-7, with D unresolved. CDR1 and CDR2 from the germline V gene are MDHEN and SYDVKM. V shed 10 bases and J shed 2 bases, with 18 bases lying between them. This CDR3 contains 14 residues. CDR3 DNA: TGTGCCACCAGACCACCTTCCAGGACCTACGAGCAGTACTTC. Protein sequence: CATRPPSRTYEQYF.

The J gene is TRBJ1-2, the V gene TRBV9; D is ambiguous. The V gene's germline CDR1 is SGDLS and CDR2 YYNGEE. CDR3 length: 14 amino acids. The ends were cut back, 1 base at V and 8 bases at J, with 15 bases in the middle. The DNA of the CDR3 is TGTGCCAGCAGCGTACCCCCCACGGGTGGAGGCTACACCTTC. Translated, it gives CASSVPPTGGGYTF. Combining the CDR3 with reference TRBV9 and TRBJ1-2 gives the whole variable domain DSGVTQTPKHLITATGQRVTLRCSPRSGDLSVYWYQQSLDQGLQFLIQYYNGEERAKGNILERFSAQQFPDLHSELNLSSLELGDSALYFCASSVPPTGGGYTFGSGTRLTVV.

CDR3 protein: CTLKRAGQSSYNEQFF. Here the CDR3 DNA reads TGCACCCTCAAGCGGGCAGGGCAGAGCTCCTACAATGAGCAGTTCTTC. This sequence joins TRBV1 and TRBJ2-1; the table's D gene call, TRBD2, was not cross checked with the DNA. TRBV1 is shown as a pseudogene. This CDR3 is 16 amino acids long.

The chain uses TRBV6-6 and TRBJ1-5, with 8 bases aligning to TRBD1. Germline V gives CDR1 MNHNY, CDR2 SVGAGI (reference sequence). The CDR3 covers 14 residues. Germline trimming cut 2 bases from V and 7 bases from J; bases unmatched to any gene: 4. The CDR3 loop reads CASSYGTGAQPQHF. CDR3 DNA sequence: TGTGCCAGCAGTTACGGGACAGGCGCCCAGCCCCAGCATTTT.

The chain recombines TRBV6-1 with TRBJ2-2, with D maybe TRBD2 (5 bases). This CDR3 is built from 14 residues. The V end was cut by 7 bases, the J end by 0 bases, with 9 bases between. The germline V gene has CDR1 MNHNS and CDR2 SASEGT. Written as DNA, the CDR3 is TGTGCCAGCAAGGCGGGTACGAACACCGGGGAGCTGTTTTTT. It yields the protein CASKAGTNTGELFF.